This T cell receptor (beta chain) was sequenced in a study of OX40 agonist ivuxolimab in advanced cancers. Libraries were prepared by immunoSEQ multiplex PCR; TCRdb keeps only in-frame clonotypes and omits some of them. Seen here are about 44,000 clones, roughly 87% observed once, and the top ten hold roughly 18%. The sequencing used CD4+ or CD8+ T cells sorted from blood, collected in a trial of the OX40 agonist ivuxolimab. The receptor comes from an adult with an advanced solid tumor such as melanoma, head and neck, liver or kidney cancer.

The CDR3 bases are TGTGCCAGCAGCCCAGCATATGGGGGGGCTCGGGAGACCCAGTACTTC. Amino acid sequence: CASSPAYGGARETQYF. The chain uses TRBV27 and TRBJ2-5; possibly TRBD2 for D (7 bases). V lost 6 bases and J lost 5, with 22 bases in between. The CDR3 sequence is 16 residues long. Looked up from germline, CDR1 is MNHEY and CDR2 is SMNVEV (reference sequence).